Presented here are 26 T cell receptor beta chains from one specimen sequenced in a study of response to subunit inactivated influenza vaccine. TCRdb reprocessed the RT-PCR reads via MiXCR and lists one record per CDR3 protein. The sample lists some 500,000 distinct CDR3 sequences, about 25% seen once, with about 1.9% in the top ten. The starting material was CD4+ T cells sorted from PBMCs, obtained about 5 days after vaccination. The receptors originated from a man aged 50 or older who received an inactivated influenza vaccine.

This clonotype has just a few counts. The V and J genes are TRBV20-1 and TRBJ2-3; D assignment may be TRBD1 or TRBD2 (6 bases each). Looked up from germline, CDR1 is DFQATT and CDR2 is SNEGSKA (reference sequence). This CDR3 region has 14 residues. Trimming took off 1 base at V and 5 bases at J, with 13 bases between the two ends. The CDR3 region has the DNA TGCAGTGCTAGAGTCCCGGGGGCTGGAGATACGCAGTATTTT. This sequence encodes CSARVPGAGDTQYF.

This clonotype was seen only a few times. The CDR3 nucleotides read TGTGCCAGCAGGGGACAGGGGTGGAAAAACTACGAGCAGTACTTC. Translated: CASRGQGWKNYEQYF. The gene calls are TRBV12-3 or TRBV12-4 and TRBJ2-7; the match to TRBD1 covers 10 bases. V gave up 6 bases and J gave up 3 bases; unmatched junction bases: 8. The CDR3 has 15 amino acids.

This clonotype was detected only once. The J gene is TRBJ2-1, the V gene TRBV20-1, with 7 positions matching TRBD1. The CDR3 is 14 residues long. The germline gives CDR1 DFQATT, CDR2 SNEGSKA (reference sequence). V shed 5 bases, J shed 3 bases, and the junction held 7 bases outside the gene matches. The chain's CDR3 is CSARKTGIYNEQFF. The DNA for the CDR3 is TGCAGTGCTCGAAAGACAGGGATCTACAATGAGCAGTTCTTC.

The rearrangement joins TRBV4-3 to TRBJ2-1; 7 nucleotides align to TRBD2. V shed 0 bases and J 5 bases; nucleotides not matched to a gene: 13. Germline values: CDR1 LGHNA, CDR2 YSLEER. The CDR3 extends over 18 amino acids. CDR3 DNA: TGCGCCAGCAGCCAAGAAACGAGGCGGGAGATTAGGAACAATGAGCAGTTCTTC. It is translated as CASSQETRREIRNNEQFF.

The chain links TRBV5-4 to TRBJ2-7; D could derive from TRBD1 or TRBD2 (5 bases each). There are 14 residues in the CDR3. Trimming shortened V by 4 bases and J by 3 bases, and 14 bases separated the two germline ends. In germline, CDR1 is SGHNT, CDR2 YYREEE (reference sequence). DNA of the CDR3: TGTGCCAGCAGCGTTTCCGGGACCAACTACGAGCAGTACTTC. It translates to CASSVSGTNYEQYF.

The chain employs TRBV27 and TRBJ1-4; the D is unclear. The V gene's germline CDR1 is MNHEY and CDR2 SMNVEV (reference sequence). This CDR3 comprises 16 residues. The V end was cut by 4 bases, the J end by 0 bases, with 12 bases between. CDR3 sequence reads: CASSSTGWATNEKLFF. CDR3 nucleotide sequence: TGTGCCAGCAGTTCAACCGGGTGGGCAACTAATGAAAAACTGTTTTTT.

Concerning this clonotype: A junction boundary mismatches the germline segment, possibly from a read error. The chain uses TRBV4-3 and TRBJ2-3, with D possibly called TRBD1 or TRBD2 (5 bases each). Germline V gene data show CDR1 as LGHNA and CDR2 as YSLEER. This CDR3 region has 15 residues. CDR3 region: CASSQGDLSTDSQYF. DNA for the CDR3: TGCGCCAGCAGCCAAGGGGACCTTAGCACAGATTCGCAGTATTTT.

In its sample, this clonotype was seen a few times. The genes are TRBV12-3 or TRBV12-4 and TRBJ2-7; 7 bases are shared with TRBD1. Unmatched junction bases numbered 10, after V lost 5 bases and J lost 6 bases. This CDR3 region has 14 residues. This chain's CDR3 is CASSVTGEGVEQYF. The CDR3 DNA is TGTGCCAGCAGTGTAACAGGGGAAGGGGTCGAGCAGTACTTC.

Only a few counts were recorded for this clonotype. The chain is built from TRBV7-2 and TRBJ1-6; unclear D gene. Germline CDR1 and CDR2: SGHTA and FQGNSA. This CDR3 is 15 amino acids long. V lost 2 bases and J lost 9, with 14 bases in between. CDR3 protein: CASSLWVDPSSPLHF. The CDR3 nucleotides are TGTGCCAGCAGCTTATGGGTGGACCCAAGTTCACCCCTCCACTTT.

This clonotype was detected only a few times. The V and J genes are TRBV11-1 and TRBJ1-1; TRBD1 aligns across 9 bases. This CDR3 region has 14 residues. The germline CDR1 and CDR2 sequences are SGHAT and FQDESV (reference sequence). With 8 bases clipped from V and 1 base from J, the junction kept 5 bases outside the gene matches. The CDR3 here is CASGTGQGNTEAFF. The CDR3, as DNA: TGTGCCAGCGGGACAGGGCAAGGGAACACTGAAGCTTTCTTT.

V gene TRBV20-1 combines with J gene TRBJ2-1; perhaps TRBD2 as D (7 bases). Looked up from germline, CDR1 is DFQATT and CDR2 is SNEGSKA (reference sequence). CDR3 length equals 15 residues. The V and J ends lost 0 bases and 5 bases respectively, with 14 bases between them. Here the CDR3 DNA reads TGCAGTGCTAGAGATGGGAGGGGGGCAGACAATGAGCAGTTCTTC. Translated, it gives CSARDGRGADNEQFF.

The V call is TRBV7-9, the J call TRBJ2-7; 9 nucleotides align to TRBD1. Germline V gene data show CDR1 as SEHNR and CDR2 as FQNEAQ (reference sequence). The CDR3 length is 14 residues. With V trimmed by 5 bases and J by 4 bases, 6 bases remained unmatched. This chain's CDR3 is CASSRTGARYEQYF. The CDR3 nucleotides read TGTGCCAGCAGCCGGACAGGGGCCAGATACGAGCAGTACTTC.

The rearrangement joins TRBV7-2 to TRBJ1-2; 7 nucleotides agree with TRBD1. The length of the CDR3 is 14 residues. J gave up 2 bases and V 6 bases, and 6 bases lay outside the gene matches. Germline-derived CDR1 and CDR2 are SGHTA and FQGNSA. The CDR3 nucleotides read TGTGCCAGCAGTACCGGGACAGAGAACTATGGCTACACCTTC. The encoded protein is CASSTGTENYGYTF.

V is TRBV20-1 and J is TRBJ2-3; D ambiguous. V lost 4 bases and J lost 1, with 15 bases in between. This CDR3 is 15 amino acids long. Germline lookup yields CDR1 DFQATT and CDR2 SNEGSKA (reference sequence). CDR3 sequence reads: CSANPTALRTDTQYF. CDR3 DNA: TGCAGTGCTAACCCCACAGCACTGCGCACAGATACGCAGTATTTT.

The chain carries TRBV24-1 and TRBJ1-3; 8 bases line up with TRBD1. The CDR3 runs 16 residues. Germline lookup yields CDR1 KGHDR and CDR2 SFDVKD. After removal of 7 bases from V and 0 bases from J, the junction contained 7 bases not matched to a gene. The CDR3 bases are TGTGCCACCAGCGGAAGCAGGGGGCCCTCTGGAAACACCATATATTTT. Translation gives CATSGSRGPSGNTIYF.

This clonotype was recorded a few times. This chain links TRBV20-1 with TRBJ2-3, with 9 bases aligning to TRBD2. There are 14 residues in the CDR3. Germline values: CDR1 DFQATT, CDR2 SNEGSKA (reference sequence). J gave up 6 bases and V 7 bases, and 11 bases lay outside the gene matches. DNA of the CDR3: TGCAGTGACTCAGCGGGAGGTCAGGGGGATACGCAGTATTTT. It is translated as CSDSAGGQGDTQYF.

V gene TRBV4-3 combines with J gene TRBJ2-1, with D possibly TRBD2 on 6 matching bases. This CDR3 contains 13 residues. V lost 4 bases, J lost 10 bases, and 14 bases lay in between. Germline loops: CDR1 LGHNA, CDR2 YSLEER. The DNA for the CDR3 is TGCGCCAGCAGCCGACCATCAGGAGGGGAGCAGTTCTTC. Its translation is CASSRPSGGEQFF.

The J gene is TRBJ2-5, the V gene TRBV7-9, with 14 bases identical to TRBD2. In germline, CDR1 is SEHNR, CDR2 FQNEAQ (reference sequence). The CDR3 extends over 16 amino acids. V was clipped by 5 bases and J by 1 base; unmatched bases: 3. The CDR3 loop reads CASSRLAGGVQETQYF. The CDR3 DNA follows: TGTGCCAGCAGCAGACTAGCGGGGGGGGTCCAAGAGACCCAGTACTTC.

This sequence joins TRBV20-1 and TRBJ2-3; 10 positions match TRBD1. The CDR3 loop spans 16 amino acids. V trimming: 0 bases; J trimming: 4 bases; junction bases outside the gene matches: 7. From germline, CDR1 is DFQATT and CDR2 SNEGSKA (reference sequence). The CDR3 DNA sequence: TGCAGTGCTAGAGAGTACCGGGACAGGGGTGCAGATACGCAGTATTTT. Translating gives CSAREYRDRGADTQYF.

This clonotype was seen a few times. The chain couples TRBV7-9 to TRBJ2-5; TRBD1 matches at 7 bases. Trimming removed 5 bases from V and 1 base from J; junction bases left unmatched: 7. This CDR3 has 15 residues. Germline V gene data show CDR1 as SEHNR and CDR2 as FQNEAQ (reference sequence). CDR3 loop: CASSRRDSLQETQYF. The CDR3 DNA is TGTGCCAGCAGCCGACGGGACAGCCTCCAAGAGACCCAGTACTTC. Complete variable domain (other parts from reference TRBV7-9 and TRBJ2-5): DTGVSQNPRHKITKRGQNVTFRCDPISEHNRLYWYRQTLGQGPEFLTYFQNEAQLEKSRLLSDRFSAERPKGSFSTLEIQRTEQGDSAMYLCASSRRDSLQETQYFGPGTRLLVL.

This clonotype was detected ten times or more. This chain joins TRBV5-1 and TRBJ2-3; possibly TRBD1 for D (6 bases). V was cut by 0 bases and J by 3 bases, with 8 bases left in between. This CDR3 is 14 amino acids long. Germline values: CDR1 SGHRS, CDR2 YFSETQ. The CDR3 DNA reads TGCGCCAGCAGCTTGGGACAGGTAACAGATACGCAGTATTTT. This gives the protein CASSLGQVTDTQYF.

CDR3 DNA: TGTGCCAGCAGTCCCGTCCGAGGGGAGCTGTTTTTT. This translates into CASSPVRGELFF. This chain links TRBV7-8 with TRBJ2-2; D is unclear. Trimming took 6 bases from V and 8 from J, leaving 10 bases between them. The CDR3 has 12 amino acids. Germline V gives CDR1 SGHVS, CDR2 FQNEAQ.

This clonotype has just a few counts. The chain has TRBV15 and TRBJ2-1; 7 nucleotides line up with TRBD2. CDR3 length: 16 residues. V shed 1 base and J 2 bases; nucleotides not matched to a gene: 5. Germline CDR1 LNHNV, CDR2 YYDKDF (reference sequence). CDR3: CATSRVLAGAYNEQFF. For the CDR3, the DNA is TGTGCCACCAGCAGAGTTCTGGCGGGGGCCTACAATGAGCAGTTCTTC. Combining the CDR3 with reference TRBV15 and TRBJ2-1 gives the whole variable domain DAMVIQNPRYQVTQFGKPVTLSCSQTLNHNVMYWYQQKSSQAPKLLFHYYDKDFNNEADTPDNFQSRRPNTSFCFLDIRSPGLGDTAMYLCATSRVLAGAYNEQFFGPGTRLTVL.

V usage is TRBV5-1 and J usage is TRBJ2-7; a possible D gene is TRBD1 (6 bases). CDR1 SGHRS and CDR2 YFSETQ come from the germline V gene. Trimming cost V 0 bases and J 3 bases, with 10 bases left between them. This CDR3 comprises 14 residues. CDR3 coding DNA: TGCGCCAGCAGCTTGGATGTCAGGGGCTACGAGCAGTACTTC. Translating it yields CASSLDVRGYEQYF.

The chain carries TRBV7-2 and TRBJ2-1; 13 nucleotides line up with TRBD2. There are 17 residues in the CDR3. V dropped 2 bases and J dropped 9; count of bases not matched to a gene: 10. Germline V gene lookup returns CDR1 SGHTA and CDR2 FQGNSA. CDR3 protein: CASSLTQLAGGPGEQFF. DNA for the CDR3: TGTGCCAGCAGCTTAACCCAACTAGCGGGGGGGCCCGGTGAGCAGTTCTTC. Looking up the rest from reference TRBV7-2 and TRBJ2-1 gives the full variable domain: GAGVSQSPSNKVTEKGKDVELRCDPISGHTALYWYRQSLGQGLEFLIYFQGNSAPDKSGLPSDRFSAERTGGSVSTLTIQRTQQEDSAVYLCASSLTQLAGGPGEQFFGPGTRLTVL.

The chain joins TRBV29-1 to TRBJ2-1, with TRBD2 matching over 8 bases. The CDR3 consists of 17 residues. Germline CDR1 is SQVTM and CDR2 is ANQGSEA. With V trimmed by 4 bases and J by 3 bases, 14 bases remained unmatched. This CDR3 reads CSVGGGAGAIIYNEQFF. In DNA form, the CDR3 reads TGCAGCGTTGGGGGTGGAGCGGGAGCTATCATCTACAATGAGCAGTTCTTC.